Listed below are T cell receptor beta chains from one sample, sequenced in a study of blood T cell repertoires in COVID-19. Repertoires were generated with immunoSEQ multiplex PCR, while TCRdb's copy carries only in-frame clones and drops some. The data show hundreds of thousands of clones, roughly 86% seen once. Sample: PBMCs or T cells enriched from blood (not recorded which). These receptors originate from a man aged 35 to 55 in a cohort exposed to, infected with or recovered from COVID-19 (not recorded which). Both conserved end residues are part of each CDR3. D genes are given only for firm matches. Some rows have no size entry. The others give once, few or many, or a class for an expanded clone.

clone_size j_call d_call v_call cdr3_nt cdr3_aa
NA TRBJ1-3 NA TRBV30 TGTGCCTGGACAGGATCTGGAAACACCATATATTTT CAWTGSGNTIYF
NA TRBJ2-1 NA TRBV29-1 TGCAGCGTTGGAGTAAGCTACAATGAGCAGTTCTTC CSVGVSYNEQFF
NA TRBJ2-1 TRBD2 TRBV15 TGTGCCACCAGCCCGTGGCGGGAGGCCTACAATGAGCAGTTCTTC CATSPWREAYNEQFF
NA TRBJ1-5 NA TRBV24-1 TGTGCCACCAGTGACCACAGGGTCAATCAGCCCCAGCATTTT CATSDHRVNQPQHF
NA TRBJ1-1 NA TRBV6-5 TGTGCCAGCAGTTACCCTACAGGGGAAGCTTTCTTT CASSYPTGEAFF
NA TRBJ2-7 NA TRBV28 TGTGCCAGCAGTTTTTCACGGACAGAATCCTACGAGCAGTACTTC CASSFSRTESYEQYF
NA TRBJ2-1 TRBD2 TRBV2 TGTGCCAGCCTACCTTCGGGGAGCGGGAGCTACAATGAGCAGTTCTTC CASLPSGSGSYNEQFF
once TRBJ1-5 NA TRBV28 TGTGCCAGCAGTTACACCGGCAGGGGAAATCAGCCCCAGCATTTT CASSYTGRGNQPQHF
once TRBJ1-6 NA TRBV5-4 TGTGCCAGCAGTCAGTCGGACTTTCGTTCACCCCTCCACTTT CASSQSDFRSPLHF
NA TRBJ2-2 TRBD2 TRBV10-1 TGCGCCAGCAGTGAGTCGGCTAGCGGGAACACCGGGGAGCTGTTTTTT CASSESASGNTGELFF
NA TRBJ2-3 NA TRBV5-5 TGTGCCAGCAGCCCCTCTTTAACAGATACGCAGTATTTT CASSPSLTDTQYF
NA TRBJ2-3 NA TRBV5-1 TGCGCCAGCAGCTATGGACTGCAGACAGATACGCAGTATTTT CASSYGLQTDTQYF
NA TRBJ1-6 NA TRBV27 TGTGCCAGCAGGGGGCAGGGCGCGACACCCCTCCACTTT CASRGQGATPLHF
NA TRBJ2-7 TRBD2 TRBV7-2 TGTGCCAGCACCCTAGCGGGAGGGGACTACGAGCAGTACTTC CASTLAGGDYEQYF
NA TRBJ1-3 TRBD1 TRBV6-5 TGTGCCAGCAGTACGACAGGGCTTGGAAACACCATATATTTT CASSTTGLGNTIYF
NA TRBJ2-7 TRBD2 TRBV7-8 TGTGCCAGCAGCCCTGGCGGGAGGAGTCGGCCCTACGAGCAGTACTTC CASSPGGRSRPYEQYF
NA TRBJ1-3 NA TRBV7-8 TGTGCCAGCAGCTTAGTAAGACAGCCGCTTCGCTCTGGAAACACCATATATTTT CASSLVRQPLRSGNTIYF
NA TRBJ1-6 NA TRBV24-1 TGTGCCACCATCTATCGAGAGTATAATTCACCCCTCCACTTT CATIYREYNSPLHF
once TRBJ1-5 NA TRBV15 TGTGCCACCAGCGATTCCACAGGGCAGCCCCAGCATTTT CATSDSTGQPQHF
NA TRBJ1-6 TRBD1 TRBV11-2 TGTGCCAGCAGCTTAGATATCAGGGGACAGGGTAATTCACCCCTCCACTTT CASSLDIRGQGNSPLHF
NA TRBJ1-1 NA TRBV30 TGTGCCTTCGGACGGGGGGCCCCCACTGAAGCTTTCTTT CAFGRGAPTEAFF
NA TRBJ2-1 TRBD1 TRBV2 TGTGCCAGCACCTATTTGACAGGGGATTCCTACAATGAGCAGTTCTTC CASTYLTGDSYNEQFF
NA TRBJ1-2 NA TRBV5-4 TGTGCCAGCAGCTTGTTGGGCGGCGGAGGAATTGGCTACACCTTC CASSLLGGGGIGYTF
NA TRBJ1-3 NA TRBV14 TGTGCCAGCAGCCAAGATAGGGGAGGAAACACCATATATTTT CASSQDRGGNTIYF
NA TRBJ2-7 NA TRBV6-5 TGTGCCAGCAGTAACCCGGGAGTCTCCTCCTACGAGCAGTACTTC CASSNPGVSSYEQYF
NA TRBJ2-4 TRBD2 TRBV5-1 TGCGCCAGCAGCTTGGAGACTAGCGCCGCAGCCAAAAACATTCAGTACTTC CASSLETSAAAKNIQYF
NA TRBJ2-4 TRBD1 TRBV2 TGTGCCAGCAGTTCGGGACAGACCAAAAACATTCAGTACTTC CASSSGQTKNIQYF
NA TRBJ2-3 NA TRBV2 TGTGCCAGCAGTGCTCCGAGCCACACAGATACGCAGTATTTT CASSAPSHTDTQYF
NA TRBJ1-2 TRBD1 TRBV10-3 TGTGCCATCAGTGAGTTCAGGGACAGAGGAAATGGCTACACCTTC CAISEFRDRGNGYTF
NA TRBJ1-3 NA TRBV3-1/TRBV3-2 TGTGCCAGCAGCTTGGCGCGGGGCTCTGGAAACACCATATATTTT CASSLARGSGNTIYF
once TRBJ2-1 TRBD1 TRBV5-5 TGTGCCAGCAGCTCTAGCCTACCGGGACAGGTGGTCAATGAGCAGTTCTTC CASSSSLPGQVVNEQFF
once TRBJ1-2 NA TRBV5-6 TGTGCCAGCAGCTTGGGGGCAGTGGCCCGTGGCTACACCTTC CASSLGAVARGYTF
NA TRBJ2-2 NA TRBV6-5 TGTGCCAGCAGTACAGGCAGGGTCACCGGGGAGCTGTTTTTT CASSTGRVTGELFF
NA TRBJ2-7 TRBD2 TRBV7-2 TGTGCCAGCAGCTTAGCTGCCGGGACTACCTACTACGAGCAGTACTTC CASSLAAGTTYYEQYF
NA TRBJ1-6 NA TRBV11-2 TGTGCCAGCAGCTTCCACGGGACAAAAAATTCACCCCTCCACTTT CASSFHGTKNSPLHF